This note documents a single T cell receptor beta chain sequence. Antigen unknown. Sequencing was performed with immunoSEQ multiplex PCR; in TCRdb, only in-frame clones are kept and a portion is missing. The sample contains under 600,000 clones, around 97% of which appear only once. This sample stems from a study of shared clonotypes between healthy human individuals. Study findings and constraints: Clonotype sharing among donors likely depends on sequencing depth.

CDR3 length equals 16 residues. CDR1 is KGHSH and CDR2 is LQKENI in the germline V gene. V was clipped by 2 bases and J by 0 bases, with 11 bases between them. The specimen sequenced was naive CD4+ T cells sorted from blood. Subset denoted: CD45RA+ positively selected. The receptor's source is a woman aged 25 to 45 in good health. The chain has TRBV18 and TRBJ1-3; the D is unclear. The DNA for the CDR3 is TGTGCCAGCTCACCAGGGCTTGCAAGCTCTGGAAACACCATATATTTT. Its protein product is CASSPGLASSGNTIYF. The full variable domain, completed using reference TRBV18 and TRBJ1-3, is NAGVMQNPRHLVRRRGQEARLRCSPMKGHSHVYWYRQLPEEGLKFMVYLQKENIIDESGMPKERFSAEFPKEGPSILRIQQVVRGDSAAYFCASSPGLASSGNTIYFGEGSWLTVV.